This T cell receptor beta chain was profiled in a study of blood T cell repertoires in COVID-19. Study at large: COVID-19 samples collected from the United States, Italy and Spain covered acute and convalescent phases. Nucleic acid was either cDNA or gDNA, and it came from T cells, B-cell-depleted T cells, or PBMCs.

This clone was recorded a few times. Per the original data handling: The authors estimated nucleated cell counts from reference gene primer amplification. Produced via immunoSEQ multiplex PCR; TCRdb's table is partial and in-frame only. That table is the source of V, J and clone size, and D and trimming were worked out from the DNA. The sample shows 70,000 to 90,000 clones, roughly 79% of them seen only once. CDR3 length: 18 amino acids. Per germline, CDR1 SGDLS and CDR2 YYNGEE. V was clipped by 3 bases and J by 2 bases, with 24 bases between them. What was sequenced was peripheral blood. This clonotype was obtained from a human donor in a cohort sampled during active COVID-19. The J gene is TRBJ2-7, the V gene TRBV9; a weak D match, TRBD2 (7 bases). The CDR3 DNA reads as TGTGCCAGCAGCGGCAGGAGGGGGGAGGGCTCGCTTCCCTACGAGCAGTACGTC. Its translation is CASSGRRGEGSLPYEQYV.